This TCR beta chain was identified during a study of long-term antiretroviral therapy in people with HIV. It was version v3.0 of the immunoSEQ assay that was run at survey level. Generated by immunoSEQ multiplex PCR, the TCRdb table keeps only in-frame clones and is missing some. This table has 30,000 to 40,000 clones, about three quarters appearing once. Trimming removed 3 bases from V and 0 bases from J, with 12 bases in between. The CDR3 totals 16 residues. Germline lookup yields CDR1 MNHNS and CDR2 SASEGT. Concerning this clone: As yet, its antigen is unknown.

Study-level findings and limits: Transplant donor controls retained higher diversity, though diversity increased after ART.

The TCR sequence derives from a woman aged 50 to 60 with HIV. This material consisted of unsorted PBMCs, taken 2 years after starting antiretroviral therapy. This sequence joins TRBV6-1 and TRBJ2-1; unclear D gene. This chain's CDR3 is CASSDAGRSSYNEQFF. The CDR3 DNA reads TGTGCCAGCAGTGATGCAGGACGAAGCTCCTACAATGAGCAGTTCTTC.